Each of the 30 T cell receptor beta chains below was sequenced from the same sample in a study of beta chain features in type 1 diabetes (dated by TCRdb to the late 2010s). The receptor library was made with the immunoSEQ multiplex PCR assay. The entire isolated RNA was reverse transcribed using the High Capacity cDNA Reverse Transcription Kit, and thus expressed TCRB transcripts were sequenced. TCRdb carries this immuneACCESS record with in-frame sequences only. Its versions omit some clonotypes, under half of them owing to an unresolved V gene in the studies checked, with the rest unexplained. The sample table holds a few hundred thousand clones, of which around a tenth were seen once. The ten largest account for roughly 0.6% of the sample. General findings and caveats noted by the study authors: In all four CD4+ subsets, TCRB CDR3 length was moderately but significantly shorter in type 1 diabetes patients.

No antigen has been identified for these receptors. The sample was central memory CD4+ T cells from blood. The receptors stem from a man younger than 40 with type 1 diabetes.

The rearrangement links TRBV19 to TRBJ1-2; 9 nucleotides match TRBD1. The V gene's germline CDR1 is LNHDA and CDR2 SQIVND (reference sequence). V shed 6 bases, J shed 3 bases, and the junction held 2 bases outside the gene matches. This CDR3 is built from 13 residues. The CDR3 spells CASRQGAYYGYTF. As DNA, the CDR3 is TGTGCCAGTAGACAGGGGGCTTACTATGGCTACACCTTC.

This clone was detected once. V is TRBV5-1 and J is TRBJ2-5; D gene unclear. The V gene's germline CDR1 is SGHRS and CDR2 YFSETQ. The CDR3 spans 11 residues. V lost 4 bases and J lost 5, with 6 bases in between. CDR3 protein: CASSTEETQYF. CDR3 in DNA: TGCGCCAGCAGCACTGAGGAGACCCAGTACTTC.

In this sample, this clone turned up a few times. DNA for the CDR3: TGTGCCAGCAGCGCCGGGGGGTTCGATCAAGAGACCCAGTACTTC. The encoded protein is CASSAGGFDQETQYF. V and J are TRBV9 and TRBJ2-5, with TRBD2 matching over 7 bases. The CDR3 loop spans 15 amino acids. Germline CDR1 and CDR2: SGDLS and YYNGEE. V lost 3 bases to trimming and J lost 2 bases; unmatched junction nucleotides: 7.

This clone turned up a few times. The rearrangement joins TRBV5-1 to TRBJ1-1, with D perhaps matching TRBD1 (5 bases). Trimming left V 1 base short and J 1 base short, with 8 bases between. Germline loops: CDR1 SGHRS, CDR2 YFSETQ. The CDR3 has 14 residues. The CDR3 DNA reads as TGCGCCAGCAGCTTGAATGACAGGAACACTGAAGCTTTCTTT. Its protein is CASSLNDRNTEAFF.

Ten or more counts support this clone. The CDR3 DNA follows: TGTGCCAGCAGCCAAGACCCCTCCTACGAGCAGTACTTC. Translating gives CASSQDPSYEQYF. This sequence joins TRBV14 and TRBJ2-7; D gene ambiguous. The CDR3 consists of 13 residues. V was cut by 0 bases and J by 0 bases, with 3 bases left in between. Germline V gene lookup returns CDR1 SGHDN and CDR2 FVKESK.

CDR3 residues: CASSKARGETDTQYF. The CDR3 DNA reads TGTGCCAGCAGCAAAGCCCGGGGGGAGACAGATACGCAGTATTTT. The chain carries TRBV21-1 and TRBJ2-3; the table's D gene call, TRBD2, was not cross checked with the DNA. TRBV21-1 is labeled a pseudogene. This CDR3 spans 15 amino acids.

This clone was recorded a few times. V usage is TRBV30 and J usage is TRBJ2-5; 9 bases are shared with TRBD2. Per germline, CDR1 GTSNPN and CDR2 SVGIG (reference sequence). V lost 2 bases, J lost 2 bases, and 6 bases stayed unmatched. The CDR3 runs to 15 residues. CDR3 loop: CAWSRLLAGQETQYF. CDR3 DNA sequence: TGTGCCTGGAGTAGGTTGCTAGCGGGACAAGAGACCCAGTACTTC.

This clone was recorded at least ten times. The V call is TRBV7-9, the J call TRBJ1-2; no reliable D call. Between the trimmed V and J ends, which lost 5 bases and 6 bases, there was a span of 13 bases. The CDR3 runs 13 residues. Germline V gene sequence: CDR1 SEHNR, CDR2 FQNEAQ (reference sequence). The CDR3 DNA is TGTGCCAGCAGCAGAGGAGTGGCAGATGGCTACACCTTC. Residues: CASSRGVADGYTF.

The V call is TRBV7-9, the J call TRBJ1-4, with 7 bases identical to TRBD1. Trimming removed 5 bases from V and 3 bases from J; junction bases left unmatched: 6. The germline V gene encodes CDR1 SEHNR and CDR2 FQNEAQ (reference sequence). This CDR3 contains 15 residues. The DNA for the CDR3 is TGTGCCAGCAGCGGACGGACAGGTCCTAATGAAAAACTGTTTTTT. Protein: CASSGRTGPNEKLFF.

A few counts support this clone. At one end, the junction sequence differs from germline, possibly due to a read error. The V gene is TRBV5-1, the J gene TRBJ2-7; D is unclear. CDR3 size: 15 residues. Germline lookup yields CDR1 SGHRS and CDR2 YFSETQ. The CDR3 region has the DNA TGTGCCAGCAGCTTGGCCGGAGCCAGCTCCTACGAGCAGTACTTC. It is translated as CASSLAGASSYEQYF.

In this sample, this clone turned up a few times. The gene calls are TRBV7-9 and TRBJ1-1; D is unclear. The CDR3 spans 12 residues. The V gene lost 1 base and the J gene lost 8 bases, with 8 bases spanning the gap. The V gene's germline CDR1 is SEHNR and CDR2 FQNEAQ (reference sequence). CDR3 sequence reads: CASSLVVQEAFF. The CDR3 DNA reads as TGTGCCAGCAGCTTAGTTGTTCAGGAAGCTTTCTTT.

This clone has a count of ten or more. J is TRBJ2-1 and V is TRBV13; TRBD2 agrees at 8 bases. This CDR3 contains 16 residues. CDR1 PRHDT and CDR2 FYEKMQ come from the germline V gene (reference sequence). Unmatched junction bases numbered 10, after V lost 5 bases and J lost 4 bases. In DNA form, the CDR3 reads TGTGCCAGCAGCCCCCGGGAGGGAGGGTTTTACAATGAGCAGTTCTTC. Its translation: CASSPREGGFYNEQFF.

The chain is built from TRBV6-5 and TRBJ1-2, with D unclear. The CDR3 is 12 residues long. V was shortened by 5 bases and J by 2 bases, with 6 bases between the two germline ends. Germline CDR1 is MNHEY and CDR2 is SVGAGI. CDR3 amino acids: CASSTQNYGYTF. Written as DNA, the CDR3 is TGTGCCAGCAGTACCCAAAACTATGGCTACACCTTC.

This clone was counted a few times. The rearrangement joins TRBV6-6 to TRBJ1-4, with D uncertain. Trimming shortened V by 2 bases and J by 2 bases, and 6 bases separated the two germline ends. This CDR3 spans 14 amino acids. Germline loops: CDR1 MNHNY, CDR2 SVGAGI (reference sequence). The CDR3: CASSYTDTNEKLFF. For the CDR3, the DNA is TGTGCCAGCAGTTACACGGACACTAATGAAAAACTGTTTTTT.

The V gene is TRBV7-3, the J gene TRBJ2-6; D is uncertain. The CDR3 length is 15 residues. V shed 2 bases and J shed 3 bases, with 8 bases lying between them. Germline lookup yields CDR1 SGHTA and CDR2 FQGTGA. In DNA form, the CDR3 reads TGTGCCAGCAGCTTAGGGGTGCTTGGGGCCAACGTCCTGACTTTC. Protein: CASSLGVLGANVLTF.

This chain uses TRBV29-1 with TRBJ1-1; 9 bases line up with TRBD1. This CDR3 is 11 amino acids long. CDR1 is SQVTM and CDR2 is ANQGSEA in the germline V gene. Losses at the gene ends were 6 bases for V and 11 bases for J; bases not matched to a gene: 7. CDR3 amino acids: CSVMGQGWAFF. CDR3 sequence (DNA): TGCAGCGTGATGGGACAGGGCTGGGCTTTCTTT.

The chain links TRBV7-8 to TRBJ2-1; D tentatively fits TRBD1 or TRBD2 (5 bases each). Germline CDR1 reads SGHVS; CDR2 reads FQNEAQ. This CDR3 has 14 residues. Trimming pared 5 bases from V and 7 bases from J, leaving 15 bases between. The CDR3 sequence is CASSPEGNSNEQFF. The CDR3 nucleotides are TGTGCCAGCAGCCCAGAGGGGAACAGTAATGAGCAGTTCTTC.

The rearrangement uses TRBV5-1 and TRBJ2-1, with 11 bases aligning to TRBD2. Per germline, CDR1 SGHRS and CDR2 YFSETQ. The CDR3 extends over 15 amino acids. The V segment lost 2 bases and the J segment 3 bases; nucleotides outside the gene matches: 1. As DNA, the CDR3 is TGCGCCAGCAGCTTCACTAGCGGGGGCTACAATGAGCAGTTCTTC. Translating it yields CASSFTSGGYNEQFF. The complete variable domain, with remaining parts taken from reference TRBV5-1 and TRBJ2-1, reads KAGVTQTPRYLIKTRGQQVTLSCSPISGHRSVSWYQQTPGQGLQFLFEYFSETQRNKGNFPGRFSGRQFSNSRSEMNVSTLELGDSALYLCASSFTSGGYNEQFFGPGTRLTVL.

A few counts support this clone. V is TRBV27 and J is TRBJ1-2; no clear D gene. This CDR3 comprises 15 residues. Trimming cost V 1 base and J 3 bases, with 12 bases left between them. The V gene's germline CDR1 is MNHEY and CDR2 SMNVEV (reference sequence). Here the CDR3 DNA reads TGTGCCAGCAGTTTATTCCCGCTGGGCGACTATGGCTACACCTTC. As protein: CASSLFPLGDYGYTF.

V usage is TRBV6-1 and J usage is TRBJ1-2; the D gene is possibly TRBD1 (5 bases). The CDR3 covers 14 residues. V gave up 7 bases and J gave up 4 bases, with 16 bases separating them. Germline loops: CDR1 MNHNS, CDR2 SASEGT. This chain's CDR3 is CASNPRGESYGYTF. The CDR3 coding sequence is TGTGCCAGCAATCCGAGAGGGGAATCCTATGGCTACACCTTC.

This clone was picked up a small number of times. The chain recombines TRBV10-3 with TRBJ2-1; D is uncertain. The CDR3 is made up of 14 amino acids. Trimming shortened V by 10 bases and J by 5 bases, and 18 bases separated the two germline ends. CDR1 and CDR2 from the germline V gene are ENHRY and SYGVKD. CDR3 DNA: TGTGCCAGCGTCACCGGGCCGCACGACAATGAGCAGTTCTTC. Encoded protein: CASVTGPHDNEQFF.

As concerns this clone: The same CDR3 also results from other DNA sequences found in this sample. The chain links TRBV4-3 to TRBJ1-4, with TRBD1 identical over 9 bases. V lost 4 bases and J lost 8; bases outside the gene matches: 8. CDR1 is LGHNA, CDR2 YSLEER, per germline. The CDR3 has 15 amino acids. The DNA for the CDR3 is TGCGCCAGCAGCCCTACAGGGGGCTCGGGGGAAAAACTGTTTTTT. As protein: CASSPTGGSGEKLFF.

This clone occurred a few times. V usage is TRBV27 and J usage is TRBJ1-1; D remains ambiguous. Between the trimmed V and J ends, which lost 8 bases and 0 bases, there was a span of 7 bases. Per germline, CDR1 MNHEY and CDR2 SMNVEV (reference sequence). The CDR3 length is 12 residues. The CDR3 loop reads CASGNMNTEAFF. In nucleotides, the CDR3 is TGTGCCAGCGGAAATATGAACACTGAAGCTTTCTTT.

This chain connects TRBV6-5 to TRBJ2-7; D might be TRBD1 or TRBD2, each matching 5 bases. This CDR3 has 12 amino acids. Trimming shortened V by 10 bases and J by 5 bases, and 15 bases separated the two germline ends. Germline V gene data show CDR1 as MNHEY and CDR2 as SVGAGI. In nucleotides, the CDR3 is TGTGCCATCGAGGGGCAAAAGAACGAGCAGTACTTC. Translating gives CAIEGQKNEQYF.

There are a few counts of this clone. The chain links TRBV7-2 to TRBJ2-7; perhaps TRBD1 as D (5 bases). Germline V gene lookup returns CDR1 SGHTA and CDR2 FQGNSA. V was clipped by 6 bases and J by 0 bases, with 9 bases between them. The CDR3 is 13 amino acids. In DNA, the CDR3 is TGTGCCAGCAGTATAGGGGTCTCCTACGAGCAGTACTTC. This gives the protein CASSIGVSYEQYF.

This clone came up a few times. This chain links TRBV18 with TRBJ2-7, with a weak D call TRBD1 (6 bases). CDR3 length: 13 residues. Looked up from germline, CDR1 is KGHSH and CDR2 is LQKENI. V lost 3 bases, J lost 6 bases, and 12 bases lay in between. The CDR3 reads CASSPDRSSEQYF. The CDR3 DNA reads TGTGCCAGCTCACCGGACAGATCGTCCGAGCAGTACTTC.

This clone was seen only a few times. The genes are TRBV28 and TRBJ2-6; 7 positions match TRBD1. The CDR3 consists of 17 residues. J was trimmed by 2 bases and V by 5 bases; bases with no gene match: 9. CDR1 and CDR2 from the germline V gene are MDHEN and SYDVKM. In DNA, the CDR3 is TGTGCCAGCAGTGCCCCGAGACAGGGTGCTGGGGCCAACGTCCTGACTTTC. As protein: CASSAPRQGAGANVLTF.

The J gene is TRBJ1-3, the V gene TRBV19; possibly TRBD1 for D (6 bases). This CDR3 has 12 amino acids. Trimming pared 9 bases from V and 6 bases from J, leaving 12 bases between. The germline V gene encodes CDR1 LNHDA and CDR2 SQIVND (reference sequence). This CDR3 is CASSGEINTIYF. The CDR3 DNA reads as TGTGCCAGCTCAGGGGAAATAAACACCATATATTTT.

The rearrangement joins TRBV7-9 to TRBJ2-5, with D perhaps TRBD1 (6 bases). The V end was cut by 2 bases, the J end by 2 bases, with 12 bases between. The germline CDR1 and CDR2 sequences are SEHNR and FQNEAQ (reference sequence). The CDR3 sequence is 15 residues long. Written as DNA, the CDR3 is TGTGCCAGCAGCTTACGAGACAGGCGGCAAGAGACCCAGTACTTC. It specifies CASSLRDRRQETQYF.

There are a few counts of this clone. Within the sample, other DNA sequences also encode this same CDR3. The V call is TRBV7-2, the J call TRBJ2-3; D uncertain. Germline lookup yields CDR1 SGHTA and CDR2 FQGNSA. V dropped 6 bases and J dropped 2 bases, with 12 bases sitting between them. The CDR3 is 14 residues long. DNA for the CDR3: TGTGCCAGCAGTAGGAACTCCTACACAGATACGCAGTATTTT. Translation: CASSRNSYTDTQYF.